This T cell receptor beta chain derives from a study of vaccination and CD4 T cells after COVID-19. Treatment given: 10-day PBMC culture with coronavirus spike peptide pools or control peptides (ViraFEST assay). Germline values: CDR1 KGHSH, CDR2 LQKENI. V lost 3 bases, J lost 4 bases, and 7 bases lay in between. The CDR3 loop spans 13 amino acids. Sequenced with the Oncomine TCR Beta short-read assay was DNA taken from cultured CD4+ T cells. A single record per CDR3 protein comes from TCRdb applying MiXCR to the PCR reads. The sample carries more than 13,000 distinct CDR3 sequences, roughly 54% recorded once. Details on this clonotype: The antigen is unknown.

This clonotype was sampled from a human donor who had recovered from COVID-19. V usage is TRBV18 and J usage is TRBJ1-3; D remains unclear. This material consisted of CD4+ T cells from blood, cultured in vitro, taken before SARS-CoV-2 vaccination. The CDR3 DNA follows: TGTGCCAGCTCACCTTTTAGCGGAAACACCATATATTTT. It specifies CASSPFSGNTIYF.